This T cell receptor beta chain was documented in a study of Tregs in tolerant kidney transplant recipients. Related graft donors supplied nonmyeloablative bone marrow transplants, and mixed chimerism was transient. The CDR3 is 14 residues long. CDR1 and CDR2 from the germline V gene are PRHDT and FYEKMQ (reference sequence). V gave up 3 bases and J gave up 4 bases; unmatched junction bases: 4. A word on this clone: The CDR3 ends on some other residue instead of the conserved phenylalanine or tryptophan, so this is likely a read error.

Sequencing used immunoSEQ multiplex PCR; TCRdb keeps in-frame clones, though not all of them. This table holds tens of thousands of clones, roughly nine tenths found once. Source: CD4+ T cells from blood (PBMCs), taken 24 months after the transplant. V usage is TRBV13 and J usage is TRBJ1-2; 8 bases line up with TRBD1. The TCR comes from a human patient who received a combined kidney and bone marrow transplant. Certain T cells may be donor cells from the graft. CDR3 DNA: TGTGCCAGCAGCTTGATTCAGGGGGCCTATGGCTACACCTCC. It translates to CASSLIQGAYGYTS.